The sequence of this T cell receptor beta chain was determined in a study of CD4 T cells in relation to SARS-CoV-2 and coronaviruses. Whole-study context: Convalescent patients had median age roughly 37 years, range about 21 to 72. The HLA restriction of the shared crossreactive spike epitopes was mapped. General study findings and limits: Each donor contributed either pre-pandemic or post-infection samples, not both. The cross-reactivity analysis covered only spike protein, not other viral proteins.

Of note for this clone: The antigen is not known.

Only in-frame clones appear in the TCRdb table, and some are missing; sequencing was by immunoSEQ multiplex PCR. The table lists approximately 60,000 clones, approximately 90% of them singletons. The sample was naive CD4+ T cells from PBMCs. Subset here: naive CD4+ T cells isolated by negative enrichment. This TCR derives from an adult with COVID-19.

The CDR3, as DNA: TGTGCCAGCAGTTTAGTGAGACTAGCGGCCGGGGCAGATACGCAGTATTTT. This translates into CASSLVRLAAGADTQYF. The chain joins TRBV28 to TRBJ2-3; TRBD2 aligns across 9 bases. The ends lost 2 bases at V and 4 bases at J; junction bases unmatched: 10. The CDR3 is 17 residues long. CDR1 is MDHEN and CDR2 is SYDVKM in the germline V gene.